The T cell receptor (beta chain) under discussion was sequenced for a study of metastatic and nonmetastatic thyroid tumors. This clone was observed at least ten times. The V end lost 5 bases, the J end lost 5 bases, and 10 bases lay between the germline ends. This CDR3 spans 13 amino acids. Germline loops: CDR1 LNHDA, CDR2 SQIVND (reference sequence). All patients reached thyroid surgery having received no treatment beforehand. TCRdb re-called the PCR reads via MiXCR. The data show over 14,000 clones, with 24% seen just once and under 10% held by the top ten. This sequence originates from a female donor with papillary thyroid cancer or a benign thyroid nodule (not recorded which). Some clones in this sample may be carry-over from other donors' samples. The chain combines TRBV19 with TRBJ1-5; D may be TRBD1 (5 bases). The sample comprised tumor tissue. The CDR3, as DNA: TGTGCCAGTAGTGGATGGGGGTATCAGCCCCAGCATTTT. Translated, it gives CASSGWGYQPQHF.